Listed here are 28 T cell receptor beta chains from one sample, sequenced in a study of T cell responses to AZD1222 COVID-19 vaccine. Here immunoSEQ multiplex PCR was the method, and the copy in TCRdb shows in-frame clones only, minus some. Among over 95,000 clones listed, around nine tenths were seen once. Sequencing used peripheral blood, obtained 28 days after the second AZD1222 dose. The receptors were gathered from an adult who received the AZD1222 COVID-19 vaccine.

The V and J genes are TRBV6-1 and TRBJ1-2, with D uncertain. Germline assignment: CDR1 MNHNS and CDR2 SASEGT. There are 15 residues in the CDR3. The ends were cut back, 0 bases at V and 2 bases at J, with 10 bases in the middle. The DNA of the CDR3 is TGTGCCAGCAGTGAAGCTGTAGGACGGAACTATGGCTACACCTTC. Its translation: CASSEAVGRNYGYTF.

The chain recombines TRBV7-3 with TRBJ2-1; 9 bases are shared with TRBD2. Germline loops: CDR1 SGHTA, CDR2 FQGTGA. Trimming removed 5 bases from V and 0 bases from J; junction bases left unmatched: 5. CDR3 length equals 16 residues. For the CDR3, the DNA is TGTGCCAGCAGCGTGGATAGCGGGAGCTCCTACAATGAGCAGTTCTTC. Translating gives CASSVDSGSSYNEQFF.

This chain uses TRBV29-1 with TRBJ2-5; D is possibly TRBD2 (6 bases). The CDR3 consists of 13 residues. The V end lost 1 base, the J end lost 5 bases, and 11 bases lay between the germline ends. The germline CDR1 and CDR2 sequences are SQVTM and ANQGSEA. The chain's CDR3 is CSVEGGIRETQYF. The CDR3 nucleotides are TGCAGCGTTGAAGGCGGGATTCGGGAGACCCAGTACTTC.

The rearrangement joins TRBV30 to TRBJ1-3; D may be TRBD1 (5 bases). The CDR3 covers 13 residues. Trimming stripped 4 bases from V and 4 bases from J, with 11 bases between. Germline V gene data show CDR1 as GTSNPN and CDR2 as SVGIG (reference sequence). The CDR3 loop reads CAWMGENGNTIYF. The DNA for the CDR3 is TGTGCCTGGATGGGGGAGAACGGAAACACCATATATTTT.

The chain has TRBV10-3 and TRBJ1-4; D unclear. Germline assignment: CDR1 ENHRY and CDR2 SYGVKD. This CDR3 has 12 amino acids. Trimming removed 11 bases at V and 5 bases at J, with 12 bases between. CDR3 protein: CAGSDGNEKLFF. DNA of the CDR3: TGTGCCGGAAGTGACGGGAATGAAAAACTGTTTTTT.

The CDR3 region is CATSDWDRDYGYTF. The CDR3 bases are TGTGCCACCAGTGACTGGGACAGGGACTATGGCTACACCTTC. The V call is TRBV24-1, the J call TRBJ1-2; 9 nucleotides agree with TRBD1. The junction had 2 bases not matched to a gene; V was cut back by 4 bases and J by 3 bases. CDR1 and CDR2 (germline): KGHDR, SFDVKD. The CDR3 runs 14 residues.

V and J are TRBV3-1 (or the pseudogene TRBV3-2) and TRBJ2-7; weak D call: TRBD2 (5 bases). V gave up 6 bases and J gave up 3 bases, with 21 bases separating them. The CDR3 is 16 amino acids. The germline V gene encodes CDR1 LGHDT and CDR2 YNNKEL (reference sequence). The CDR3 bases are TGTGCCAGCAGGGGTGGACTGGGGTCAGTGAGCTACGAGCAGTACTTC. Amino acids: CASRGGLGSVSYEQYF.

CDR3 nucleotide sequence: TGTGCCAGCAGTTTAAACAGTCCTAACTATGGCTACACCTTC. Its translation: CASSLNSPNYGYTF. V is TRBV28 and J is TRBJ1-2; no clear D. V shed 2 bases and J shed 0 bases, with 7 bases lying between them. There are 14 residues in the CDR3. The V gene's germline CDR1 is MDHEN and CDR2 SYDVKM.

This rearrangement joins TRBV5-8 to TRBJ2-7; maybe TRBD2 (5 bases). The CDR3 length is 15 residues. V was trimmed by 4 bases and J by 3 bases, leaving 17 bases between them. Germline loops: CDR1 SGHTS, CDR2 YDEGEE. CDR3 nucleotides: TGTGCCAGCAGCGGACCGACTATGGCCCTCTACGAGCAGTACTTC. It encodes CASSGPTMALYEQYF.

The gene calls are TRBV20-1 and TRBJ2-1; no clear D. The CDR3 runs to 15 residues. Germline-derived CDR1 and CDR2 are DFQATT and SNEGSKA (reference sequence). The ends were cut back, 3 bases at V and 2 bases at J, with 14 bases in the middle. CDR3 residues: CSASRRLGTYNEQFF. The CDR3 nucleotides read TGCAGTGCTAGTCGCCGACTGGGGACCTACAATGAGCAGTTCTTC.

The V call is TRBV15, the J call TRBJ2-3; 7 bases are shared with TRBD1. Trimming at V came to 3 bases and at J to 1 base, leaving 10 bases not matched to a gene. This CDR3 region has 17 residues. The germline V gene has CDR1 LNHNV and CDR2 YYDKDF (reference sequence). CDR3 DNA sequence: TGTGCCACCAGCAGGGGGAAACCGGGACAGCGCACAGATACGCAGTATTTT. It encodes CATSRGKPGQRTDTQYF.

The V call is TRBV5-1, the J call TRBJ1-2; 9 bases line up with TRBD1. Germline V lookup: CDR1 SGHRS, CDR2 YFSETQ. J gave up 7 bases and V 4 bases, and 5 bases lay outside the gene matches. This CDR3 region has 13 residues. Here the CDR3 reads CASSPGTGPGYTF. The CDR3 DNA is TGCGCCAGCAGCCCCGGGACAGGGCCTGGCTACACCTTC.

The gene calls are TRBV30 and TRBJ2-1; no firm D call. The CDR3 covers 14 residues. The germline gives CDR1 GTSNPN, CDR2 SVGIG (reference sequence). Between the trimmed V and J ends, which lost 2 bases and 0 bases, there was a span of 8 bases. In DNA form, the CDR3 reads TGTGCCTGGAGTTCTCGGAACTCCTACAATGAGCAGTTCTTC. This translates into CAWSSRNSYNEQFF.

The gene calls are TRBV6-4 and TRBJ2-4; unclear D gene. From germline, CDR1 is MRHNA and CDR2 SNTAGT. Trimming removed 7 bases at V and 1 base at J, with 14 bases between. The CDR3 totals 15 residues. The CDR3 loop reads CASNGFGGAKNIQYF. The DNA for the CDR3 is TGTGCCAGCAATGGATTCGGTGGGGCCAAAAACATTCAGTACTTC.

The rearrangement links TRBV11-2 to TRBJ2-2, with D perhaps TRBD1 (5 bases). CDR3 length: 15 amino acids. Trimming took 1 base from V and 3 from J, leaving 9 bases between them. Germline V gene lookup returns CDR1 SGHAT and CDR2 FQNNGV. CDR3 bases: TGTGCCAGCAGCTTAGCCCAGGGATACACCGGGGAGCTGTTTTTT. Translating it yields CASSLAQGYTGELFF.

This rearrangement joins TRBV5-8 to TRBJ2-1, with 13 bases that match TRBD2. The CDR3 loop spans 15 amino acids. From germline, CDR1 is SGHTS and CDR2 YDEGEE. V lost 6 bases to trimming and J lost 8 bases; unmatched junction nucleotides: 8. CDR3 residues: CASNIGLAGVDEQFF. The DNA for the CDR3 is TGTGCCAGCAACATCGGACTAGCGGGAGTAGATGAGCAGTTCTTC.

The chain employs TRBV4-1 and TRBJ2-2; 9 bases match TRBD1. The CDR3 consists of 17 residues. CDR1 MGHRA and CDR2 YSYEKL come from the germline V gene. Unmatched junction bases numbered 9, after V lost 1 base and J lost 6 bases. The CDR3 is CASSQAAGQGRPGELFF. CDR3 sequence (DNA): TGCGCCAGCAGCCAAGCGGCTGGACAGGGGCGCCCCGGGGAGCTGTTTTTT.

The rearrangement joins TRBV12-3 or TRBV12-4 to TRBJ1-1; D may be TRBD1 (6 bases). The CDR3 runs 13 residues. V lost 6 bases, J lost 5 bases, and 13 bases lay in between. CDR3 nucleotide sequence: TGTGCCAGCAGGATACTACAGGGAACTGAAGCTTTCTTT. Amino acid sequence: CASRILQGTEAFF.

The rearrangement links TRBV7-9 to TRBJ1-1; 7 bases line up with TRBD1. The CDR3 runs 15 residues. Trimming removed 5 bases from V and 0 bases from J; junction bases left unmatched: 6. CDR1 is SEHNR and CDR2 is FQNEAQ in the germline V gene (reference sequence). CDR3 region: CASSTYRGLNTEAFF. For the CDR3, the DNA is TGTGCCAGCAGCACTTACAGGGGATTGAACACTGAAGCTTTCTTT.

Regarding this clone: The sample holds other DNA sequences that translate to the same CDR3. Written as DNA, the CDR3 is TGTGCCAGCAGTTCCTTCGGCGTGTACGAGCAGTACTTC. Translated, it gives CASSSFGVYEQYF. The chain recombines TRBV27 with TRBJ2-7; D not certain. Germline V gene lookup returns CDR1 MNHEY and CDR2 SMNVEV (reference sequence). The V end was cut by 4 bases, the J end by 4 bases, with 11 bases between. The CDR3 length is 13 residues.

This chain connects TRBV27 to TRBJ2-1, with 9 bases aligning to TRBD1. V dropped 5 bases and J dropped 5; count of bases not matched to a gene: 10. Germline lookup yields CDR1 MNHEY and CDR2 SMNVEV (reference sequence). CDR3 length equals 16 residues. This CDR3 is CASSPRGDRVHNEQFF. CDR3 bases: TGTGCCAGCAGTCCCAGGGGGGACAGGGTTCACAATGAGCAGTTCTTC.

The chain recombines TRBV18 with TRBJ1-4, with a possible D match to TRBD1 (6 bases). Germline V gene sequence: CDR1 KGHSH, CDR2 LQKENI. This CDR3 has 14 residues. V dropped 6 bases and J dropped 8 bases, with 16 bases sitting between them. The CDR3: CASSPGTLFEKLFF. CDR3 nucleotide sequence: TGTGCCAGCTCCCCTGGGACACTTTTCGAAAAACTGTTTTTT.

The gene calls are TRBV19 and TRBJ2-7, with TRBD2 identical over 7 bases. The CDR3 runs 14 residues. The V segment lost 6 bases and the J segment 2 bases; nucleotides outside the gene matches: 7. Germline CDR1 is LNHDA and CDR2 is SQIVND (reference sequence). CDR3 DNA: TGTGCCAGTAGCTCCGGGGGAGGGACCTACGAGCAGTACTTC. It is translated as CASSSGGGTYEQYF.

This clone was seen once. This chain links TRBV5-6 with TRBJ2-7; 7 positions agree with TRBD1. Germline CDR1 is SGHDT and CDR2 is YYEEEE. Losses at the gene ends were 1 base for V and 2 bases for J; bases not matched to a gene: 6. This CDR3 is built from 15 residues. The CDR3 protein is CASSLTRGPAYEQYF. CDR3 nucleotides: TGTGCCAGCAGCTTGACTAGGGGGCCGGCCTACGAGCAGTACTTC.

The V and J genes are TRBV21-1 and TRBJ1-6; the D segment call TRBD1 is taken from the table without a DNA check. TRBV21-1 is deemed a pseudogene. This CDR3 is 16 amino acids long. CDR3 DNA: TGTGCCAGCAGCAAAGGCCGGACAGGGGTGGATTCACCCCTCCACTTT. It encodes CASSKGRTGVDSPLHF.

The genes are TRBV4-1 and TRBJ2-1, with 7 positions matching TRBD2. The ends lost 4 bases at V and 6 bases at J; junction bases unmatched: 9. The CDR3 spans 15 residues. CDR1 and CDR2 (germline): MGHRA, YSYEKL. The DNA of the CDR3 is TGCGCCAGCAGCCTGTGGGCGGGAGAGCTCAATGAGCAGTTCTTC. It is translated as CASSLWAGELNEQFF.

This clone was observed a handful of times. CDR3 DNA: TGTGCCAGCAGCCTAAGGTCTAGCCGCACAGATACGCAGTATTTT. Protein sequence: CASSLRSSRTDTQYF. The chain uses TRBV7-8 and TRBJ2-3; tentative D call: TRBD2 (5 bases). The ends were cut back, 5 bases at V and 1 base at J, with 13 bases in the middle. Germline CDR1 and CDR2: SGHVS and FQNEAQ. The CDR3 runs to 15 residues.

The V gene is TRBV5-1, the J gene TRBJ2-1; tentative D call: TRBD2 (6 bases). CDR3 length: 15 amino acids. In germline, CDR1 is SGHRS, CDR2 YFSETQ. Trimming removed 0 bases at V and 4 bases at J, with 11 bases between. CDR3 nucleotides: TGCGCCAGCAGCTTGGGGGAGGTCCCATACAATGAGCAGTTCTTC. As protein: CASSLGEVPYNEQFF.